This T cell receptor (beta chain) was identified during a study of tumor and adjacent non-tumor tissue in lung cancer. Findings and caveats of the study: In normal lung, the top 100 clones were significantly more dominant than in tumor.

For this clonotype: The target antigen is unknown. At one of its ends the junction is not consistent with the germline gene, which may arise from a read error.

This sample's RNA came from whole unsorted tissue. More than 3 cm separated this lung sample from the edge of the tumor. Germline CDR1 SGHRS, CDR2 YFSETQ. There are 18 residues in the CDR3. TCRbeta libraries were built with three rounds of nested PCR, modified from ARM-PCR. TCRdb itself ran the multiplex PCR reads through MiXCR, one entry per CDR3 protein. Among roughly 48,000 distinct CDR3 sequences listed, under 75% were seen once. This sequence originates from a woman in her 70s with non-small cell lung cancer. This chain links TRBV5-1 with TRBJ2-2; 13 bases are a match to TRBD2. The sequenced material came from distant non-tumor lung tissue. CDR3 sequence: CVSRPGLAGYSKTGELFF. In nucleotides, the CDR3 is TGTGTCAGCAGGCCGGGACTAGCGGGGTATTCTAAGACCGGGGAGCTGTTTTTT. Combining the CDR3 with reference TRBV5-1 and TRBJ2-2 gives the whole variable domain KAGVTQTPRYLIKTRGQQVTLSCSPISGHRSVSWYQQTPGQGLQFLFEYFSETQRNKGNFPGRFSGRQFSNSRSEMNVSTLELGDSALYLCVSRPGLAGYSKTGELFFGEGSRLTVL.